This record covers a single T cell receptor (beta chain). Its cognate antigen has yet to be identified. Qualities for individual bases were not recorded, and no much larger clone is one base off. This sample is part of a study of post-analysis software for immune sequencing data (dated by TCRdb to between 2015 and 2016). Context from the whole study: The recorded disease courses included relapsing-remitting, secondary progressive and progressive-relapsing multiple sclerosis, and some patients had no subtype annotation. Patient repertoires were compared against about twelve previously published healthy control repertoires from donors aged about 6 to 26 years. A subset of samples was prepared in parallel using single-end sample barcoding, then pooled and co-amplified after Illumina adapter ligation.

The junction shows trimming of 8 bases on V and 4 bases on J, plus 16 bases between the germline ends. From the germline V gene, CDR1 is MNHEY and CDR2 is SVGEGT. There are 14 amino acids in the CDR3, from cysteine to phenylalanine inclusive. Just CDR3 DNA is preserved here, 42 bases in frame from base 1. To demonstrate the VDJtools post-analysis software, the study profiled TCR beta repertoires from the peripheral blood of 13 young patients with multiple sclerosis. The multiple sclerosis patients were children and adolescents between about 6 and 16 years of age. The investigation overall reported the following: Roughly 5 TRBV segments, including TRBV5-6, TRBV5-1 and TRBV20-1, were significantly more frequent in patients than controls. Multiple sclerosis patients had significantly lower normalized Chao1 diversity than controls, a result that suggests substantial peripheral T-cell clonal expansion. The control group was slightly older than the multiple sclerosis patient group. Strong co-clustering of samples prepared in the same batch was shown by direct clustering with F measure, prompting a batch-effect correction.

The library was made by PCR. TCRdb shows the sequencer as Illumina HiSeq 2500. To reduce PCR and sequencing biases, unique molecular identifiers were built into the TCR beta cDNA libraries. Every 1 to 10 million input T cells yielded 500,000 or so cDNA molecules, meaning each molecule approximated one T cell. The patient libraries were prepared and sequenced with the same protocol used for the earlier healthy control dataset. Within a given batch, samples were prepared together, multiplexed and sequenced on the same HiSeq lane. Under the source paper's analysis protocol: MIGEC handled the raw barcoded reads, throwing out single-read molecular identifier groups before consensus assembly and CDR3 extraction. VDJtools was used for post-analysis of the clonotype tables, and diversity was normalized by down-sampling every dataset to the size of the smallest sample. Repertoire overlap clustering matched CDR3 amino acid but not nucleotide sequences to correct batch-related cross-sample contamination. The public reads were run again by TCRdb, first through fastp at Q25 and then through MiXCR, and only productive beta chains were kept. Identical CDR3 protein sequences are pooled into one entry, listed with their most common genes and DNA. TCRdb, not the authors, supplied the V and J calls. The sample table shows roughly 170,000 distinct CDR3 sequences, and over 25% are seen once. The top ten clonotypes cover more than 1.3% of the sample.

Recombination linked TRBV6-2 or TRBV6-3 to TRBJ2-3; a confident D gene designation cannot be given. The source material was blood. The receptor comes from a girl aged 10 to 17 with multiple sclerosis. In nucleotide form, the sequence is TGTGCCAGCTTTCCGGCGAGAGCTGCAGATACGCAGTATTTT. This sequence encodes CASFPARAADTQYF.